This TCR beta chain was sequenced for a study of T cell repertoires in cytomegalovirus infection. Study at large: Carrying CMV and the relevant HLA type showed in public TCR beta signatures.

This CDR3 is 16 amino acids long. V lost 0 bases to trimming and J lost 1 base, with 13 bases between them. CDR1 LGHNA and CDR2 YNFKEQ come from the germline V gene. A few counts support this clonotype. Its cognate antigen is unknown. TCRdb re-analysed the reads in MiXCR, keeping a single row per CDR3 protein. Of some 920,000 distinct CDR3 sequences in the sample, approximately 33% were seen once. The source was cultured CD8+ T cells from PBMCs, collected from culture after CMV antigen stimulation. This receptor was taken from a human donor in good health (CMV status not recorded). Some clones in this sample may be carry-over from other donors' samples. The rearrangement joins TRBV4-2 to TRBJ2-7, with D tentatively TRBD1 (6 bases). The CDR3 nucleotides read TGTGCCAGCAGCCAAGAGGCCAGGGGTAGGTCCTACGAGCAGTACGTC. Translated: CASSQEARGRSYEQYV.